Each of the 26 T cell receptor beta chains below was sequenced from the same sample in a study of blood T cells in healthy people across ages. Together with a sample-barcoded 5' primer, a J-beta primer mix was included in a second PCR lasting about 7 to 11 cycles. Via MiXCR, TCRdb re-called the 5' RACE reads, giving one row per CDR3 protein. Of over 550,000 distinct CDR3 sequences in the sample, about 30% are singletons; the top ten hold less than 20%. The sequenced material came from blood. Receptors were obtained from a woman over 75 in good health.

For this clonotype: Mismatch with germline at one junction end may stem from a read error. The J gene is TRBJ2-7, the V gene TRBV28, with unresolved D. Germline CDR1 reads MDHEN; CDR2 reads SYDVKM. This CDR3 is built from 14 residues. CDR3 in amino acids: CASSLNGHYYGQYF. In nucleotides, the CDR3 is TGTGCCAGCAGTTTAAACGGGCACTACTACGGGCAGTACTTC.

About this clonotype: This clone may be a read error of a much larger clone one base away. The chain joins TRBV2 to TRBJ1-6; D possibly corresponds to TRBD1 (5 bases). There are 15 residues in the CDR3. V was pared by 2 bases and J by 8 bases, with 13 bases between. Germline CDR1 reads SNHLY; CDR2 reads FYNNEI. The CDR3 loop reads CASSERGAGYSPLHF. The CDR3 DNA sequence: TGTGCCAGCAGTGAACGAGGGGCAGGGTATTCACCCCTCCACTTT.

The rearrangement uses TRBV20-1 and TRBJ1-4; D not resolved. The length of the CDR3 is 15 residues. Germline-derived CDR1 and CDR2 are DFQATT and SNEGSKA (reference sequence). V was trimmed by 3 bases and J by 3 bases, leaving 14 bases between them. The CDR3 bases are TGCAGTGCTAGTCGAGTTACTGAGTCTAATGAAAAACTGTTTTTT. Amino acid sequence: CSASRVTESNEKLFF.

The J gene is TRBJ2-1, the V gene TRBV20-1; D is perhaps TRBD1 or TRBD2 (5 bases each). CDR3 length: 15 residues. The V and J ends lost 0 bases and 6 bases respectively, with 15 bases between them. Germline V gene lookup returns CDR1 DFQATT and CDR2 SNEGSKA (reference sequence). DNA for the CDR3: TGCAGTGCTAGAGAAGGGGCGGGTCCTGCCAATGAGCAGTTCTTC. Its protein product is CSAREGAGPANEQFF.

The chain couples TRBV6-2 or TRBV6-3 to TRBJ1-2; D is perhaps TRBD1 (6 bases). This CDR3 contains 16 residues. Between the trimmed V and J ends, which lost 0 bases and 4 bases, there was a span of 15 bases. Germline V gene sequence: CDR1 MNHEY, CDR2 SVGEGT. The CDR3 DNA reads TGTGCCAGCAGTTACTCTGCGGACAGAATGGGCTATGGCTACACCTTC. This gives the protein CASSYSADRMGYGYTF.

This clonotype was detected ten times or more. The J gene is TRBJ2-3, the V gene TRBV6-2 or TRBV6-3, with TRBD2 identical over 13 bases. Germline V gives CDR1 MNHEY, CDR2 SVGEGT. The CDR3 has 16 amino acids. Trimming at V came to 2 bases and at J to 7 bases, leaving 6 bases not matched to a gene. This CDR3 reads CASSYPTSGGANTQYF. The CDR3 DNA reads as TGTGCCAGCAGTTACCCCACTAGCGGGGGGGCGAATACGCAGTATTTT.

This clonotype has a count of ten or more. The chain links TRBV5-1 to TRBJ2-7; D is unresolved. This CDR3 spans 13 amino acids. The V end lost 5 bases, the J end lost 3 bases, and 12 bases lay between the germline ends. The germline gives CDR1 SGHRS, CDR2 YFSETQ. CDR3 coding DNA: TGCGCCAGCAGGCCCGATGTTAACTACGAGCAGTACTTC. Protein sequence: CASRPDVNYEQYF.

This clonotype was seen many times. For the CDR3, the DNA is TGTGCCAGCAGCGAAGGGGGGGCCCTTGGAGAGACCCAGTACTTC. The encoded protein is CASSEGGALGETQYF. This rearrangement joins TRBV3-1 to TRBJ2-5, with a tentative D call TRBD2 (7 bases). With 5 bases removed from V and 4 bases from J, the gap between germline ends came to 17 bases. Germline CDR1 LGHDT, CDR2 YNNKEL (reference sequence). There are 15 residues in the CDR3.

With regard to this clonotype: A much larger clone lies a single base off, so this may be a read error. The rearrangement uses TRBV9 and TRBJ1-2; perhaps TRBD1 as D (6 bases). This CDR3 comprises 18 residues. Germline V gene data show CDR1 as SGDLS and CDR2 as YYNGEE. As DNA, the CDR3 is TGTGCCAACAGCGTCGGATTGGGACAAACGAAAGCGAACTATGGCTACACCTTC. Translation gives CANSVGLGQTKANYGYTF. Variable domain in full (rest from reference TRBV9 and TRBJ1-2): DSGVTQTPKHLITATGQRVTLRCSPRSGDLSVYWYQQSLDQGLQFLIQYYNGEERAKGNILERFSAQQFPDLHSELNLSSLELGDSALYFCANSVGLGQTKANYGYTFGSGTRLTVV.

As to this clonotype: At one end the junction does not follow the germline gene, possibly because of a read error. V is TRBV7-9 and J is TRBJ2-7; D remains unclear. The last part of the DNA fits TRBJ2-5 better; the J call may be wrong. CDR1 is SEHNR, CDR2 FQNEAQ, per germline (reference sequence). The CDR3 covers 12 residues. The CDR3 here is CACSLGRETQYF. The CDR3 coding sequence is TGTGCCTGCAGCCTAGGAAGGGAGACCCAGTACTTC.

This clonotype came up many times. CDR3 sequence reads: CATLGGLLETQYF. The CDR3 coding sequence is TGTGCCACCCTGGGGGGGCTCCTGGAGACCCAGTACTTC. V is TRBV6-5 and J is TRBJ2-5; possibly TRBD2 for D (7 bases). The CDR3 has 13 amino acids. The V gene's germline CDR1 is MNHEY and CDR2 SVGAGI. V was clipped by 10 bases and J by 5 bases, with 17 bases between them.

Concerning this clonotype itself: This sequence may be a read error, since a much larger clone differs from it by one base. The chain couples TRBV12-3 or TRBV12-4 to TRBJ1-5; D is unresolved. The CDR3 totals 16 residues. The V end lost 5 bases, the J end lost 3 bases, and 17 bases lay between the germline ends. The CDR3 loop reads CASSPAAAWDNQPQHF. The CDR3 nucleotides read TGTGCCAGCAGTCCCGCTGCCGCCTGGGACAATCAGCCCCAGCATTTT.

This sequence joins TRBV2 and TRBJ1-5; D possibly corresponds to TRBD1 (5 bases). The CDR3 has 13 residues. Per the germline V gene, CDR1 is SNHLY and CDR2 is FYNNEI. The V end lost 7 bases, the J end lost 5 bases, and 12 bases lay between the germline ends. CDR3 region: CASNGDGDQPQHF. DNA of the CDR3: TGTGCCAGCAACGGGGACGGAGATCAGCCCCAGCATTTT.

This clonotype was found a few times. The chain employs TRBV3-1 and TRBJ1-6, with TRBD1 as a possible D gene (6 bases). Trimming removed 3 bases at V and 4 bases at J, with 13 bases between. The length of the CDR3 is 16 residues. The germline V gene encodes CDR1 LGHDT and CDR2 YNNKEL (reference sequence). The CDR3 here is CASSHPTGQYNSPLHF. Here the CDR3 DNA reads TGTGCCAGCAGCCATCCGACAGGCCAATATAATTCACCCCTCCACTTT.

V is TRBV5-1 and J is TRBJ2-6; D is possibly TRBD2 (5 bases). The CDR3 sequence is 16 residues long. CDR1 is SGHRS and CDR2 is YFSETQ in the germline V gene. Trimming removed 4 bases at V and 2 bases at J, with 13 bases between. The CDR3 coding sequence is TGCGCCAGCAGCGCGCGAGGACTCCCTGGGGCCAACGTCCTGACTTTC. Protein sequence: CASSARGLPGANVLTF.

The chain is built from TRBV7-2 and TRBJ2-3; TRBD2 matches 10 bases. Germline CDR1 reads SGHTA; CDR2 reads FQGNSA. The CDR3 is 16 amino acids. V was clipped by 3 bases and J by 5 bases; unmatched bases: 8. The CDR3 is CASSFASGRMVDTQYF. The CDR3 DNA is TGTGCCAGCAGCTTCGCTAGCGGGAGAATGGTAGATACGCAGTATTTT. The full variable domain, completed using reference TRBV7-2 and TRBJ2-3, is GAGVSQSPSNKVTEKGKDVELRCDPISGHTALYWYRQSLGQGLEFLIYFQGNSAPDKSGLPSDRFSAERTGGSVSTLTIQRTQQEDSAVYLCASSFASGRMVDTQYFGPGTRLTVL.

Regarding this clonotype: This could be a read error, since a much larger clone is one nucleotide away. The chain carries TRBV9 and TRBJ2-1; D not certain. This CDR3 comprises 16 residues. CDR1 and CDR2 from the germline V gene are SGDLS and YYNGEE. CDR3 nucleotides: TGTGTCAGCAGCACCGAAAGAGTTAGCTCCTACAATGAGCAGTTCTTC. It yields the protein CVSSTERVSSYNEQFF.

There are many counts of this clonotype. The rearrangement links TRBV15 to TRBJ2-7; 8 bases match TRBD1. The V gene's germline CDR1 is LNHNV and CDR2 YYDKDF (reference sequence). V lost 1 base and J lost 4; bases outside the gene matches: 6. This CDR3 comprises 15 residues. CDR3 sequence (DNA): TGTGCCACCAGCAGAGGTAATACAGGGGGGTACGAGCAGTACTTC. Residues: CATSRGNTGGYEQYF.

This rearrangement joins TRBV5-6 to TRBJ1-1; D unresolved. The V end lost 5 bases, the J end lost 2 bases, and 10 bases lay between the germline ends. Germline CDR1 SGHDT, CDR2 YYEEEE. The CDR3 sequence is 13 residues long. The CDR3 DNA reads as TGTGCCAGCAGTCCGGACTATAACACTGAAGCTTTCTTT. Its translation: CASSPDYNTEAFF.

The sample holds many counts of this clonotype. One end of the junction does not line up with germline, which may come from a read error. The chain joins TRBV6-2 or TRBV6-3 to TRBJ2-1; 10 nucleotides match TRBD2. Germline V gene data show CDR1 as MNHEY and CDR2 as SVGEGT. The CDR3 sequence is 17 residues long. CDR3 sequence: CASSDPIGLAAYNEQFF. CDR3 DNA: TGTGCCAGCAGTGACCCAATTGGACTAGCGGCCTATAATGAGCAGTTCTTC.

This rearrangement joins TRBV29-1 to TRBJ2-1; perhaps TRBD2 as D (5 bases). V was cut by 4 bases and J by 11 bases, with 24 bases left in between. CDR1 and CDR2 from the germline V gene are SQVTM and ANQGSEA. CDR3 size: 15 residues. DNA for the CDR3: TGCAGCGTTGCCCCGGGGTGGGCTATGCGAGGGAAGCAGTTCTTC. Translating gives CSVAPGWAMRGKQFF.

This clonotype was recorded many times. V usage is TRBV6-6 and J usage is TRBJ2-7, with D possibly being TRBD1 (6 bases). Germline V gives CDR1 MNHNY, CDR2 SVGAGI (reference sequence). Trimming removed 5 bases at V and 4 bases at J, with 18 bases between. The CDR3 consists of 15 residues. The CDR3 reads CASSPPGPGAYEQYF. The DNA for the CDR3 is TGTGCCAGCAGTCCCCCAGGGCCAGGGGCTTACGAGCAGTACTTC.

As to this clonotype: This clone may be a read error of a much larger clone one base away. The chain links TRBV5-1 to TRBJ2-4; 9 bases align to TRBD1. The DNA end is a closer match to TRBJ2-7, so the J assignment may be wrong. Per the germline V gene, CDR1 is SGHRS and CDR2 is YFSETQ. CDR3 length equals 15 residues. The CDR3 DNA reads TGCGCCAGCAGCTGCGGGGACAGGGTTATCTACGAGCAGTACTTC. This sequence encodes CASSCGDRVIYEQYF.

The gene calls are TRBV4-3 and TRBJ2-4; 7 nucleotides match TRBD2. J was trimmed by 6 bases and V by 0 bases; bases with no gene match: 14. Germline V lookup: CDR1 LGHNA, CDR2 YSLEER. The CDR3 length is 18 residues. CDR3 sequence (DNA): TGCGCCAGCAGCCAAGATCAGTTCGGGGGGAGGAGTGGAAACATTCAGTACTTC. This gives the protein CASSQDQFGGRSGNIQYF.

Comment on this clonotype: A much larger clone lies a single base off, so this may be a read error. This chain connects TRBV29-1 to TRBJ1-2; tentatively, D is TRBD1 (5 bases). From germline, CDR1 is SQVTM and CDR2 ANQGSEA. Trimming left V 4 bases short and J 0 bases short, with 6 bases between. The CDR3 runs to 12 residues. The CDR3 sequence: CSVAQANYGYTF. CDR3 nucleotide sequence: TGCAGCGTTGCACAGGCTAACTATGGCTACACCTTC.

This clonotype has at least ten counts. The V gene is TRBV6-6, the J gene TRBJ2-1; D is ambiguous. V lost 8 bases, J lost 9 bases, and 11 bases lay in between. The CDR3 runs to 11 residues. Germline CDR1 MNHNY, CDR2 SVGAGI (reference sequence). CDR3 in amino acids: CASSISREQFF. CDR3 coding DNA: TGTGCCAGCTCCATTAGCCGTGAGCAGTTCTTC.